The clone carrying this T cell receptor (beta chain) was observed a handful of times. Its antigen is not known. In donors with ophthalmopathy, activity was moderate-to-severe, with CAS ≥3, NOSPECS ≥4 and duration under 3 months. The data were taken from a study of Graves' ophthalmopathy and Graves' hyperthyroidism. For the study at large: Blood was drawn at initial diagnosis, before any treatment. General study points: Blood contained most expanded thyroid clonotypes exceeding 0.001 frequency. Built on 13 signatures, a model told ophthalmopathy apart from stable hyperthyroidism with 85% to 90% sensitivity and less than 82% specificity.

The sequenced template was RNA, covering the TCR beta CDR3 region. An initial RT-PCR round employing HTBI primers preceded a second-round multiplex PCR. TCRdb passed the multiplex PCR reads through MiXCR, listing each CDR3 protein once. The sample holds roughly 700,000 distinct CDR3 sequences, roughly two fifths seen once. This TCR was recovered from an adult man with Graves' ophthalmopathy. What was sequenced was peripheral blood.

The CDR3 DNA is TGTGCCAGCAGCATCAAAGGGTGGCAAGAGACCCAGTACTTC. Amino acid sequence: CASSIKGWQETQYF. J is TRBJ2-5 and V is TRBV13, with D unclear. Trimming removed 5 bases from V and 2 bases from J, with 12 bases in between. Germline values: CDR1 PRHDT, CDR2 FYEKMQ (reference sequence). The CDR3 spans 14 residues.